This T cell receptor beta chain was identified during a study of radiation and T cells in renal cell carcinoma. The assay was immunoSEQ multiplex PCR, and TCRdb's table has in-frame clones only and misses some. In the table there are about 130,000 clones, roughly 88% of which are singletons. Time point in this sample: baseline pretreatment blood. Treatment reported: 15 Gy SBRT to primary tumor, nephrectomy 4 weeks later. This renal cell carcinoma was of the clear cell type. Germline assignment: CDR1 SQVTM and CDR2 ANQGSEA. The CDR3 spans 12 residues. Trimming shortened V by 6 bases and J by 8 bases, and 16 bases separated the two germline ends.

V and J are TRBV29-1 and TRBJ1-2; tentative D call: TRBD1 (6 bases). This receptor was obtained from a woman in her forties or fifties with renal cell carcinoma. The sequencing here drew on blood, taken from a patient whose treatment included radiotherapy and nephrectomy. CDR3 sequence (DNA): TGCAGCGTAGCGACAGGAGTGTTGGGCTACACCTTC. Translation gives CSVATGVLGYTF.